These 30 T cell receptor beta chains came from one sample sequenced in a study of CD4 T cells in relation to SARS-CoV-2 and coronaviruses (dated by TCRdb to the early 2020s). These receptors' targets are unknown. The library was made by the immunoSEQ multiplex PCR assay. The clones in this table, taken by TCRdb from immuneACCESS, are in-frame only. Not every clone is retained; where verified, under half of the shortfall comes from an unresolved V gene, and the cause of the rest is unknown. This sample has about 26,000 clones in its table, and around 78% of those were observed once. Roughly a fifth of the sample comes from the top ten. CD4+ T cells from unexposed donors were collected before the COVID-19 pandemic (2011-2018). After more than 9 days of culture, CD4+ T cells were isolated with the EasySep CD4+ T cell isolation kit. Sample: CD4+ T cells from PBMCs, cultured in vitro. All receptors come from a human donor in good health.

The V and J genes are TRBV7-9 and TRBJ2-3, with D tentatively TRBD1 or TRBD2 (5 bases each). The V gene lost 3 bases and the J gene lost 1 base, with 8 bases spanning the gap. CDR1 SEHNR and CDR2 FQNEAQ come from the germline V gene (reference sequence). The length of the CDR3 is 14 residues. The CDR3 spells CASSFRGRTDTQYF. For the CDR3, the DNA is TGTGCCAGCAGCTTCCGGGGACGCACAGATACGCAGTATTTT.

The CDR3 is CASSFPGGSGNTIYF. In DNA form, the CDR3 reads TGTGCCAGCAGTTTTCCGGGGGGCTCTGGAAACACCATATATTTT. The chain uses TRBV28 and TRBJ1-3; possible D gene TRBD1, 5 bases. Germline CDR1 reads MDHEN; CDR2 reads SYDVKM. This CDR3 spans 15 amino acids. Trimming pared 3 bases from V and 0 bases from J, leaving 9 bases between.

V is TRBV10-3 and J is TRBJ2-7; D not resolved. Germline CDR1 is ENHRY and CDR2 is SYGVKD. The CDR3 extends over 15 amino acids. The germline V and J ends were trimmed by 0 bases and 0 bases, with 9 bases remaining between them. The CDR3 DNA follows: TGTGCCATCAGTGAGTCCATCGGTACCTCCTACGAGCAGTACTTC. Encoded protein: CAISESIGTSYEQYF.

The V call is TRBV7-9, the J call TRBJ1-1; D gene ambiguous. V lost 5 bases, J lost 8 bases, and 18 bases lay in between. There are 14 residues in the CDR3. CDR1 and CDR2 (germline): SEHNR, FQNEAQ (reference sequence). The CDR3 coding sequence is TGTGCCAGCAGCCGGGCGTCCGACGGAACGGAAGCTTTCTTT. Translating it yields CASSRASDGTEAFF.

V gene TRBV9 combines with J gene TRBJ2-5, with 9 bases fitting TRBD1. J was trimmed by 0 bases and V by 3 bases; bases with no gene match: 6. This CDR3 has 16 residues. Germline CDR1 reads SGDLS; CDR2 reads YYNGEE. The CDR3, as DNA: TGTGCCAGCAGCGCCCCGGGACAGGGCTACCAAGAGACCCAGTACTTC. Translated, it gives CASSAPGQGYQETQYF.

The gene calls are TRBV2 and TRBJ2-2; 8 bases are shared with TRBD1. The CDR3 loop spans 15 amino acids. Looked up from germline, CDR1 is SNHLY and CDR2 is FYNNEI. With V trimmed by 7 bases and J by 4 bases, 8 bases remained unmatched. As DNA, the CDR3 is TGTGCCAGCATTGAGGACAGGGCGGGCACCGGGGAGCTGTTTTTT. As protein: CASIEDRAGTGELFF.

This clone was detected only once. CDR3 DNA: TGTGCCAGCAGCTTTAGCGGGGGGGTCACAGATACGCAGTATTTT. Translation gives CASSFSGGVTDTQYF. The chain has TRBV7-8 and TRBJ2-3; the match to TRBD2 covers 11 bases. The CDR3 totals 15 residues. The junction had 1 base not matched to a gene; V was cut back by 3 bases and J by 2 bases. Per the germline V gene, CDR1 is SGHVS and CDR2 is FQNEAQ.

The rearrangement links TRBV4-3 to TRBJ1-5, with a possible D match to TRBD1 (6 bases). Looked up from germline, CDR1 is LGHNA and CDR2 is YSLEER. This CDR3 region has 17 residues. The V end lost 3 bases, the J end lost 0 bases, and 15 bases lay between the germline ends. The CDR3 spells CASSHYRGGASNQPQHF. The CDR3 DNA is TGCGCCAGCAGCCATTACCGGGGGGGGGCTAGCAATCAGCCCCAGCATTTT.

The V call is TRBV20-1, the J call TRBJ2-3, with D possibly being TRBD2 (5 bases). Germline CDR1 DFQATT, CDR2 SNEGSKA (reference sequence). The CDR3 extends over 15 amino acids. The V and J ends lost 3 bases and 0 bases respectively, with 13 bases between them. The DNA for the CDR3 is TGCAGTGCTAGTTGGCTAGCTGATAGCACAGATACGCAGTATTTT. Translation gives CSASWLADSTDTQYF.

In its sample, this clone was seen a few times. V and J are TRBV7-9 and TRBJ2-7; no clear D gene. CDR3 length: 18 residues. The V gene lost 5 bases and the J gene lost 6 bases, with 29 bases spanning the gap. Germline-derived CDR1 and CDR2 are SEHNR and FQNEAQ (reference sequence). CDR3 sequence: CASSLTYPPGPHPFEQYF. The CDR3 nucleotides are TGTGCCAGCAGCCTTACCTACCCACCGGGCCCCCATCCCTTCGAGCAGTACTTC.

The rearrangement joins TRBV18 to TRBJ1-3; no reliable D call. The CDR3 has 14 residues. The germline CDR1 and CDR2 sequences are KGHSH and LQKENI. Trimming took off 3 bases at V and 4 bases at J, with 10 bases between the two ends. The CDR3 protein is CASSPEGAGNTIYF. DNA of the CDR3: TGTGCCAGCTCACCTGAGGGTGCGGGAAACACCATATATTTT.

The chain couples TRBV6-2 or TRBV6-3 to TRBJ2-7; D may be TRBD1 (5 bases). With 4 bases removed from V and 2 bases from J, the gap between germline ends came to 15 bases. CDR3 length equals 15 residues. In germline, CDR1 is MNHEY, CDR2 SVGEGT. The CDR3 sequence is CASSSPLGVAYEQYF. The DNA of the CDR3 is TGTGCCAGCAGTTCCCCTTTAGGGGTCGCCTACGAGCAGTACTTC.

The chain uses TRBV11-2 and TRBJ1-1; D uncertain. Trimming took 4 bases from V and 7 from J, leaving 10 bases between them. Germline CDR1 and CDR2: SGHAT and FQNNGV. The CDR3 loop spans 12 amino acids. This CDR3 is CASSSGGVEAFF. The CDR3, as DNA: TGTGCCAGCAGCTCAGGCGGGGTTGAAGCTTTCTTT.

The CDR3 reads CAISDLQGDQPQHF. CDR3 DNA sequence: TGTGCCATCAGTGATCTACAGGGTGACCAGCCCCAGCATTTT. J is TRBJ1-5 and V is TRBV10-3; D perhaps matches TRBD1 (6 bases). Trimming pared 3 bases from V and 7 bases from J, leaving 13 bases between. The CDR3 sequence is 14 residues long. The germline gives CDR1 ENHRY, CDR2 SYGVKD.

The chain links TRBV6-1 to TRBJ1-2; 8 bases align to TRBD1. From germline, CDR1 is MNHNS and CDR2 SASEGT. Trimming took 3 bases from V and 8 from J; bases not matched to a gene: 11. The CDR3 contains 15 residues. The CDR3 region has the DNA TGTGCCAGCAGTGACCTTAGACAGGGGTCCGGGGGCTACACCTTC. Translated, it gives CASSDLRQGSGGYTF.

CDR3 nucleotides: TGTGCCACCGGAAGCGGGGGAGCCTACAATGAGCAGTTCTTC. Translating gives CATGSGGAYNEQFF. The V call is TRBV6-5, the J call TRBJ2-1, with TRBD2 matching 8 bases. The germline CDR1 and CDR2 sequences are MNHEY and SVGAGI. The CDR3 totals 14 residues. Trimming took 10 bases from V and 2 from J; bases not matched to a gene: 7.

This chain uses TRBV5-1 with TRBJ2-3; D unresolved. Trimming took 0 bases from V and 6 from J, leaving 11 bases between them. The CDR3 spans 14 residues. Germline CDR1 is SGHRS and CDR2 is YFSETQ. CDR3: CASSLAPFRDTQYF. CDR3 nucleotide sequence: TGCGCCAGCAGCTTGGCTCCCTTCCGCGATACGCAGTATTTT.

The genes are TRBV4-3 and TRBJ2-7; D gene unclear. CDR3 size: 15 residues. V lost 0 bases and J 1 base, leaving 10 bases between the germline ends. The germline gives CDR1 LGHNA, CDR2 YSLEER. This chain's CDR3 is CASSQDRARSYEQYF. DNA for the CDR3: TGCGCCAGCAGCCAAGATAGGGCCAGATCCTACGAGCAGTACTTC.

A single count supports this clone. The chain is built from TRBV2 and TRBJ2-7; no clear D. This CDR3 spans 17 amino acids. Germline CDR1 and CDR2: SNHLY and FYNNEI. V was trimmed by 0 bases and J by 0 bases, leaving 15 bases between them. This CDR3 reads CASSEAWQAVSSYEQYF. Written as DNA, the CDR3 is TGTGCCAGCAGTGAAGCGTGGCAGGCAGTGAGCTCCTACGAGCAGTACTTC. The entire variable domain, with the rest obtained from reference TRBV2 and TRBJ2-7, is as follows: EPEVTQTPSHQVTQMGQEVILRCVPISNHLYFYWYRQILGQKVEFLVSFYNNEISEKSEIFDDQFSVERPDGSNFTLKIRSTKLEDSAMYFCASSEAWQAVSSYEQYFGPGTRLTVT.

This chain links TRBV11-2 with TRBJ1-3, with a weak D call TRBD1 (5 bases). The CDR3 extends over 18 amino acids. V was pared by 0 bases and J by 3 bases, with 18 bases between. Germline CDR1 and CDR2: SGHAT and FQNNGV. CDR3 coding DNA: TGTGCCAGCAGCTTAGATCTAATGGGGGAGACCCGTGGAAACACCATATATTTT. This codes for CASSLDLMGETRGNTIYF.

The chain recombines TRBV10-3 with TRBJ2-2; no clear D gene. The CDR3 loop spans 15 amino acids. CDR1 and CDR2 from the germline V gene are ENHRY and SYGVKD. V lost 2 bases to trimming and J lost 2 bases, with 9 bases between them. Here the CDR3 DNA reads TGTGCCATCAGTGAGACACTCTACAACACCGGGGAGCTGTTTTTT. Protein: CAISETLYNTGELFF.

This clone was detected only a few times. This chain links TRBV27 with TRBJ2-2; 9 bases are a match to TRBD1. CDR1 is MNHEY, CDR2 SMNVEV, per germline (reference sequence). CDR3 length equals 16 residues. V shed 4 bases, J shed 5 bases, and the junction held 8 bases outside the gene matches. The CDR3 here is CASSSFGTGFTGELFF. The CDR3 region has the DNA TGTGCCAGCAGTTCGTTCGGGACAGGGTTTACCGGGGAGCTGTTTTTT.

This rearrangement joins TRBV24-1 to TRBJ2-3; D ambiguous. Trimming left V 12 bases short and J 3 bases short, with 15 bases between. There are 13 residues in the CDR3. The V gene's germline CDR1 is KGHDR and CDR2 SFDVKD. The CDR3 loop is CAPLGEDTDTQYF. The CDR3 DNA reads as TGTGCCCCCCTTGGCGAGGATACAGATACGCAGTATTTT.

The chain couples TRBV7-6 to TRBJ2-1, with a tentative D call TRBD2 (5 bases). V was cut by 0 bases and J by 4 bases, with 22 bases left in between. Germline V gene lookup returns CDR1 SGHVS and CDR2 FNYEAQ. The CDR3 is made up of 19 amino acids. In DNA, the CDR3 is TGTGCCAGCAGCTTAGCCTCTCTGGCCGGGGAAACCCGATACAATGAGCAGTTCTTC. Amino acids: CASSLASLAGETRYNEQFF.

The V and J genes are TRBV29-1 and TRBJ2-3; 8 positions match TRBD2. V shed 0 bases, J shed 4 bases, and the junction held 12 bases outside the gene matches. Germline CDR1 is SQVTM and CDR2 is ANQGSEA. The CDR3 is 17 amino acids. The CDR3 DNA follows: TGCAGCGTTGAAGATCTTGACGGGAGGGGGGGCGCAGATACGCAGTATTTT. It translates to CSVEDLDGRGGADTQYF.

This clone was seen a handful of times. The chain carries TRBV2 and TRBJ1-1, with a tentative D call TRBD1 (5 bases). The CDR3 has 14 amino acids. Germline-derived CDR1 and CDR2 are SNHLY and FYNNEI. The V end lost 6 bases, the J end lost 1 base, and 12 bases lay between the germline ends. The CDR3 loop reads CASRYRGENTEAFF. In DNA, the CDR3 is TGTGCCAGCAGGTACCGGGGCGAGAACACTGAAGCTTTCTTT.

The table lists this clone with a few counts. The V and J genes are TRBV9 and TRBJ2-1; 10 bases are shared with TRBD2. Germline trimming cut 3 bases from V and 5 bases from J; bases unmatched to any gene: 11. CDR3 length: 17 amino acids. Per the germline V gene, CDR1 is SGDLS and CDR2 is YYNGEE. Here the CDR3 reads CASSARGGLAGDNEQFF. CDR3 coding DNA: TGTGCCAGCAGCGCCCGGGGAGGGCTAGCGGGGGACAATGAGCAGTTCTTC.

This clone was found a few times. J is TRBJ1-3 and V is TRBV7-2; D uncertain. CDR1 is SGHTA and CDR2 is FQGNSA in the germline V gene. V lost 1 base and J lost 0, with 13 bases in between. The CDR3 extends over 17 amino acids. The CDR3 region has the DNA TGTGCCAGCAGCTTAGATGTGGGGTCCAACTCTGGAAACACCATATATTTT. Translating it yields CASSLDVGSNSGNTIYF.

The V gene is TRBV7-2, the J gene TRBJ1-3; D is ambiguous. Trimming pared 0 bases from V and 1 base from J, leaving 7 bases between. The CDR3 runs to 15 residues. CDR1 is SGHTA, CDR2 FQGNSA, per germline. CDR3 coding DNA: TGTGCCAGCAGCTTAGCGGGCGGGTCTGGAAACACCATATATTTT. It codes for CASSLAGGSGNTIYF.

CDR3 sequence (DNA): TGTGCCAGCAGCTCTACGGCCGGGGAGCTGTTTTTT. This encodes CASSSTAGELFF. The genes are TRBV6-2 or TRBV6-3 and TRBJ2-2; D unresolved. Germline assignment: CDR1 MNHEY and CDR2 SVGEGT. The CDR3 is made up of 12 amino acids. V lost 6 bases and J lost 6, with 8 bases in between.